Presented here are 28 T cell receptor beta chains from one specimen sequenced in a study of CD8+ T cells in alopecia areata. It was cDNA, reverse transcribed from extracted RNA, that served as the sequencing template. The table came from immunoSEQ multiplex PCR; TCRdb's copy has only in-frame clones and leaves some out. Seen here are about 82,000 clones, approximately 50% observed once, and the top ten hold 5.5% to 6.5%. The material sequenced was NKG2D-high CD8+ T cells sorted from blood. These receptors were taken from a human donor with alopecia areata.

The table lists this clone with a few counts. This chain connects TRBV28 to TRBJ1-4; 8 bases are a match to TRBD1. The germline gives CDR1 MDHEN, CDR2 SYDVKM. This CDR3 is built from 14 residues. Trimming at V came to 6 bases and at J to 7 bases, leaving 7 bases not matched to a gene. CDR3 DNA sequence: TGTGCCAGCAGGCTCAGGGGGCTAAGTGAAAAACTGTTTTTT. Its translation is CASRLRGLSEKLFF.

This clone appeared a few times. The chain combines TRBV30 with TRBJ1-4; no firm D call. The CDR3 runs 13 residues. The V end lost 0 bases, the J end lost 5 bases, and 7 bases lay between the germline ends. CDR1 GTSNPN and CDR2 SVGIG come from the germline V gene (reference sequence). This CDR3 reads CAWSVAGNEKLFF. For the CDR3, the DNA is TGTGCCTGGAGTGTTGCTGGGAATGAAAAACTGTTTTTT.

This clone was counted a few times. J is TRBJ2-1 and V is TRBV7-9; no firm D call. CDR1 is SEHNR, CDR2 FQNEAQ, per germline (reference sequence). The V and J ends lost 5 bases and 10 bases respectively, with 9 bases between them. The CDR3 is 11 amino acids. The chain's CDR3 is CASSLLDEQFF. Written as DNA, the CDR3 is TGTGCCAGCAGCCTTCTCGACGAGCAGTTCTTC.

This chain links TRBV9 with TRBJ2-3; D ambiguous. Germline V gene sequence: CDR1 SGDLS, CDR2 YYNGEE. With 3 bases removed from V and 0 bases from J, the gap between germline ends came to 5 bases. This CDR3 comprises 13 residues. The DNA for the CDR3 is TGTGCCAGCAGCGGGAGTAGCACAGATACGCAGTATTTT. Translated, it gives CASSGSSTDTQYF.

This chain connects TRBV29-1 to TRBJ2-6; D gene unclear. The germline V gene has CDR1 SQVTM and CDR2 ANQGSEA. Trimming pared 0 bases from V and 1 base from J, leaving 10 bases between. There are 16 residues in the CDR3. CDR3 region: CSVEDWSRSGANVLTF. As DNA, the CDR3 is TGCAGCGTTGAAGATTGGTCACGATCTGGGGCCAACGTCCTGACTTTC.

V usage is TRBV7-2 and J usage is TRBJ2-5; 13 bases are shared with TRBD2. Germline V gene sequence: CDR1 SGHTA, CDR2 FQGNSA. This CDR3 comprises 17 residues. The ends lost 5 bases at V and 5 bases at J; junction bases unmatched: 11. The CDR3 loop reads CASSPGGLAGARETQYF. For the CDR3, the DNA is TGTGCCAGCAGCCCGGGAGGACTAGCGGGAGCGAGGGAGACCCAGTACTTC.

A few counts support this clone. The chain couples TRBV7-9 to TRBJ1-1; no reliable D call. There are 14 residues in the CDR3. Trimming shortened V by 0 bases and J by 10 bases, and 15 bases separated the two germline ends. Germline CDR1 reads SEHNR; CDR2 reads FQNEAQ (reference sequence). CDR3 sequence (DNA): TGTGCCAGCAGCTTAGCGCTGACTGCCAACGGAGCTTTCTTT. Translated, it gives CASSLALTANGAFF.

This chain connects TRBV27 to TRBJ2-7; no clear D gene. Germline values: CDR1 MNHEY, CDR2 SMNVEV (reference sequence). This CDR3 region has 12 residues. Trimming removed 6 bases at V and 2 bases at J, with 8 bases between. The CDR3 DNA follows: TGTGCCAGCAGAGGCCCTACCTACGAGCAGTACTTC. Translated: CASRGPTYEQYF.

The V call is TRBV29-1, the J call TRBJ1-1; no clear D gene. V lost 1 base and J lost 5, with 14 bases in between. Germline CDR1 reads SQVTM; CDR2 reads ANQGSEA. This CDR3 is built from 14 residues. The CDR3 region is CSVEAAARETEAFF. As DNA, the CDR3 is TGCAGCGTTGAAGCCGCGGCCCGGGAGACTGAAGCTTTCTTT.

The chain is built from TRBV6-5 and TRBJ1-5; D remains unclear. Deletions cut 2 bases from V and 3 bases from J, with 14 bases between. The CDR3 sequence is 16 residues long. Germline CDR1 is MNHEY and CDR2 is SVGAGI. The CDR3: CASSYGNPGVNQPQHF. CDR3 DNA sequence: TGTGCCAGCAGTTACGGGAACCCCGGAGTCAATCAGCCCCAGCATTTT.

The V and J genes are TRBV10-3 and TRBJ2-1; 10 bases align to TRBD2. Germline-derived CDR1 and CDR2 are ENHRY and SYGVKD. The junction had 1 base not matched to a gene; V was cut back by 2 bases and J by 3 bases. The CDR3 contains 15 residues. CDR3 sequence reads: CAISEGLADYNEQFF. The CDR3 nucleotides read TGTGCCATCAGTGAGGGACTAGCGGACTACAATGAGCAGTTCTTC.

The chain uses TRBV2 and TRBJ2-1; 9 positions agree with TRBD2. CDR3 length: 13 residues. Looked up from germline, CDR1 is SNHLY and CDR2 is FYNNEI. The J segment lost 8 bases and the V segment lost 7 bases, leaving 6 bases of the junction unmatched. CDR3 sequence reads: CASNSGRIDEQFF. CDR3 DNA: TGTGCCAGCAATAGCGGGAGAATCGATGAGCAGTTCTTC.

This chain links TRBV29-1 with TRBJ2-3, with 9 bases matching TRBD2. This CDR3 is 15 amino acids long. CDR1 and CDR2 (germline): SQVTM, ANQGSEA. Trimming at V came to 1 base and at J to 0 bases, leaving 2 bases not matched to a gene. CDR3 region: CSVEAGTSSTDTQYF. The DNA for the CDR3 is TGCAGCGTTGAAGCCGGGACTAGCAGCACAGATACGCAGTATTTT.

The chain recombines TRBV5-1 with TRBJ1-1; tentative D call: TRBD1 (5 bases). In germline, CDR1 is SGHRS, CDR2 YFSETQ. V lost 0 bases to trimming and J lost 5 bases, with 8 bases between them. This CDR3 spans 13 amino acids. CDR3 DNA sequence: TGCGCCAGCAGCTTGGTGCAGGGTACTGAAGCTTTCTTT. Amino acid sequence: CASSLVQGTEAFF.

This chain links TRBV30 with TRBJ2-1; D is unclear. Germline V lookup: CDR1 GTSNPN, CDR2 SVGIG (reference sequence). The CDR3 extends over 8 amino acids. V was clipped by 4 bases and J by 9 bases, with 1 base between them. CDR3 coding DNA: TGTGCCTGGATTGAGCAGTTCTTC. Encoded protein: CAWIEQFF.

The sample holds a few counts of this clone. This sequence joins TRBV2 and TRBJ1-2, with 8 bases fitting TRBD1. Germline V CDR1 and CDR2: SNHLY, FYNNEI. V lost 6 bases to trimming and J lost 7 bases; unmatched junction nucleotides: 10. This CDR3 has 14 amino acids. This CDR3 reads CASRMDREVGGYTF. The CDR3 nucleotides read TGTGCCAGCAGGATGGACAGGGAGGTTGGTGGCTACACCTTC.

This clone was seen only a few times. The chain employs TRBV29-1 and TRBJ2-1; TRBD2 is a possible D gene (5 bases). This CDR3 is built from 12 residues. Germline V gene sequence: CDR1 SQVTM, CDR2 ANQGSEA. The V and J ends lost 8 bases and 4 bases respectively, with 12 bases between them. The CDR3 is CSPVGVYNEQFF. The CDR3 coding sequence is TGCAGCCCCGTGGGAGTTTACAATGAGCAGTTCTTC.

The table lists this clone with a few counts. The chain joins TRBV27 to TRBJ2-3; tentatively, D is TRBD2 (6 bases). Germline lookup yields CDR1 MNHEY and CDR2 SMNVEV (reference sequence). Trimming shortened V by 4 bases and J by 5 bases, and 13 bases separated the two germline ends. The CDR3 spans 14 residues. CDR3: CASSSGTGGDTQYF. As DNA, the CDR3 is TGTGCCAGCAGTTCTGGGACCGGGGGAGATACGCAGTATTTT.

The CDR3 bases are TGCGCCAGCAGCTTGGGTGAAGAGCAGTACTTC. Protein: CASSLGEEQYF. This chain links TRBV5-1 with TRBJ2-7; no firm D call. V was pared by 0 bases and J by 7 bases, with 5 bases between. Germline assignment: CDR1 SGHRS and CDR2 YFSETQ. This CDR3 region has 11 residues. The whole variable domain, remainder taken from reference TRBV5-1 and TRBJ2-7, is KAGVTQTPRYLIKTRGQQVTLSCSPISGHRSVSWYQQTPGQGLQFLFEYFSETQRNKGNFPGRFSGRQFSNSRSEMNVSTLELGDSALYLCASSLGEEQYFGPGTRLTVT.

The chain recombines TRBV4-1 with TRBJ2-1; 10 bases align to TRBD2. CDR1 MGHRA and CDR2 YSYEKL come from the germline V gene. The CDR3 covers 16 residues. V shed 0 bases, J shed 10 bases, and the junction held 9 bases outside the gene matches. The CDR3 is CASSQEGLAGVGEQFF. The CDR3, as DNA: TGCGCCAGCAGCCAAGAAGGTCTAGCGGGAGTTGGAGAGCAGTTCTTC.

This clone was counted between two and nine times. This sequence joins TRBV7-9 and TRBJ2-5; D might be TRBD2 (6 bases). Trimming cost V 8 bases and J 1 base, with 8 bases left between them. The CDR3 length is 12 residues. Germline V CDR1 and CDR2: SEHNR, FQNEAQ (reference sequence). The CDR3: CASRDFQETQYF. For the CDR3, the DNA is TGTGCCAGCCGGGACTTCCAAGAGACCCAGTACTTC.

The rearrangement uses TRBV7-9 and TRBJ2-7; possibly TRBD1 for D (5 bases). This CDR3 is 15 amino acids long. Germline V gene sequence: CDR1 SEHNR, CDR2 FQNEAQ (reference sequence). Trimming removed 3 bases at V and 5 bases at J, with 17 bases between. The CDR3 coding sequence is TGTGCCAGCAGCTTTGCAACAGGCCTATCGCACGAGCAGTACTTC. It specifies CASSFATGLSHEQYF.

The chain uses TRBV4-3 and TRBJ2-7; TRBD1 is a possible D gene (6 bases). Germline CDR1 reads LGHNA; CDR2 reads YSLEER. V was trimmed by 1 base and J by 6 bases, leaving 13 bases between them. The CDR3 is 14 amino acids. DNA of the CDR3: TGCGCCAGCAGCCAAGCGACAGGCCAACCCGAGCAGTACTTC. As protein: CASSQATGQPEQYF.

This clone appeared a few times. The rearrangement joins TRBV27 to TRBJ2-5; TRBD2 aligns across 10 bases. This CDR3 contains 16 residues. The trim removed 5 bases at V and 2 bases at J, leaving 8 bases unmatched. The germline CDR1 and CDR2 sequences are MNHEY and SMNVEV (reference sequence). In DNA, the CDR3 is TGTGCCAGCAGTCCAGGGGGACTAGCGACACAAGAGACCCAGTACTTC. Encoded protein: CASSPGGLATQETQYF.

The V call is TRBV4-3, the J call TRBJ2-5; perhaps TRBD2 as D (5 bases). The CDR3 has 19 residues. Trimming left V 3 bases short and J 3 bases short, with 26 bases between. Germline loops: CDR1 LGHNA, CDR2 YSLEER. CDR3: CASSQVSQVARGREETQYF. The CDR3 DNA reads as TGCGCCAGCAGCCAGGTGTCCCAAGTTGCCAGAGGGAGAGAAGAGACCCAGTACTTC.

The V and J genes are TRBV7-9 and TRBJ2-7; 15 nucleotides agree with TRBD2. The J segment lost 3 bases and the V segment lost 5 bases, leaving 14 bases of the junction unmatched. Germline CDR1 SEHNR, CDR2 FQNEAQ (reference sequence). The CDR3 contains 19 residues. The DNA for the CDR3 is TGTGCCAGCAGCGCCGACTCGGGACTAGCGGGAGGTTCCGTCTACGAGCAGTACTTC. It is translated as CASSADSGLAGGSVYEQYF.

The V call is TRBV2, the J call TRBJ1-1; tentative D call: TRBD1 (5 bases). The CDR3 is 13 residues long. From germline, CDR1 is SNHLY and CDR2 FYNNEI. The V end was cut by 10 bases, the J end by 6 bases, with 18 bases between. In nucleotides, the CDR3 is TGTGCCACCCTAGGACGGGGCCGGCCTGAAGCTTTCTTT. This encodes CATLGRGRPEAFF.

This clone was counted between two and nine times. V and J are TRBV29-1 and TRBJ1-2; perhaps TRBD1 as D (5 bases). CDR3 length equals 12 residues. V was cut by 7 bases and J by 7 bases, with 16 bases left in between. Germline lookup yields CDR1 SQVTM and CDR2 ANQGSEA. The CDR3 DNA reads TGCAGCGCCCCAGGGAGGTTGAGTGGCTACACCTTC. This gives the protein CSAPGRLSGYTF.